This T cell receptor beta chain was recorded in a study of graft-versus-host responses after intestinal transplantation (dated by TCRdb to about 2021). Regarding the study in general: Multivisceral, liver-intestinal, or isolated intestinal transplants were received by the recipients. Rather than going through the commercial service, samples from a few later patients were sequenced in-house on an Illumina MiSeq and processed with MiXCR. After intestinal transplantation, graft-versus-host and host-versus-graft alloreactive T cell clones were followed in the graft, circulation and bone marrow using bulk TCR-beta CDR3 sequencing. Donor T cell macrochimerism was defined as a peak of at least 4% donor T cells among recipient peripheral blood mononuclear cells. Every recipient was given anti-thymocyte globulin induction, followed by around three years of maintenance tacrolimus and steroids. To identify alloreactive clones, pre-transplant mixed lymphocyte reaction products were sequenced and then compared with unstimulated pre-transplant donor and recipient T cells. The cohort enrolled fewer than 25 intestinal transplant recipients including one retransplant, and a few patients lacking pretransplant specimens were excluded.

Library method: the immunoSEQ multiplex PCR assay. For most patients, genomic DNA was isolated with the Qiagen DNeasy Blood and Tissue Kit and shipped frozen to Adaptive Biotechnologies for TCR sequencing. Adaptive Biotechnologies carried out high-throughput TCR-beta CDR3 sequencing of genomic DNA for most patients. Turning to the authors' computational methods: TCR sequencing data were retrieved from Adaptive's ImmunoSEQ software for some 17 patients, whereas a few other patients were processed with MiXCR and VDJtools. To correct CD4 versus CD8 sorting errors, sequences present in both subsets at a frequency ratio below 5:1 were removed. Because the origin of CDR3 nucleotide sequences shared between donor and recipient could not be assigned, those sequences were removed. To count as alloreactive, a clone needed at least 2-fold expansion over unstimulated cells and a minimum CFSE-low frequency of 0.002% (template counts) or 0.001% (read counts). Clones were considered mappable if detected in sequenced pre-transplant spleen, lymph node, or MLR CFSE-low populations of the donor or recipient. The cumulative frequency of alloreactive clones was calculated as a percentage of all sequences, weighted by copy number. The source is immuneACCESS, and TCRdb retained only in-frame sequences with V and J called. Part of the clones is not carried over; for the studies checked, unresolved V genes explain less than half of this, and the remainder is unexplained. That table furnishes V, J and clone size, whereas the DNA furnished D and trimming. The sample yields about 82,000 clones; 91% were counted once. Together, the top ten hold 0.09% to 0.1% of the sample.

Per the publication, the time point label means: cells obtained before transplantation from donor or recipient. CD3+CD4+ and CD3+CD8+ populations were FACS-sorted from unstimulated pre-transplant donor and recipient cells taken from spleen or lymph nodes. This clone was detected once. No cognate antigen has been identified for it. No much larger clone is present one base from it, and per-base qualities are unavailable. The study at large found these results: In patients with donor T cell macrochimerism, the allografts had high GvH to HvG T cell clonal ratios. The relatively low number and heterogeneity of intestinal transplant patients limited the conclusions. Early after transplant, peak levels of circulating GvH clones were found to be associated with declines in HvG clones. GvH clones were detected in recipient bone marrow, and some appeared earlier in ileal mucosa or blood, consistent with an intestinal mucosal origin.

Including cysteine and phenylalanine, the CDR3 has 15 amino acids. Only the CDR3 DNA is retained, 45 bases long and in frame from the first base. CDR1 SGHDT and CDR2 YYEEEE were looked up in the germline V gene. Ends trimmed: V by 4 bases, J by 1 base; bases unmatched to a gene: 6. Rearrangement joined TRBV5-6 to TRBJ2-3, with 7 central nucleotides matching TRBD1. The receptor was isolated from a human donor who received an intestinal transplant. The sequences come from unstimulated CD4+ T cells sorted from spleen or lymph node cells, collected before intestinal transplant. The CDR3 region: CASSRGQLGTDTQYF. The DNA reads as follows: TGTGCCAGCAGCCGGGGACAGCTGGGCACAGATACGCAGTATTTT.